The source of this TCR beta chain is a study of control samples from healthy donors and cancer patients. The CDR3 extends over 14 amino acids. V was shortened by 0 bases and J by 5 bases, with 10 bases between the two germline ends. Germline V gene lookup returns CDR1 MNHEY and CDR2 SVGAGI. Sequenced by immunoSEQ multiplex PCR; TCRdb stores in-frame clones only, minus some. The data hold around 90,000 clones, with about 89% observed a single time. This chain connects TRBV6-5 to TRBJ1-2; D is undetermined. The sample comprised blood. The source is a man in his thirties or forties in good health. CDR3 sequence: CASSYSVALYGYTF. DNA of the CDR3: TGTGCCAGCAGTTACTCGGTGGCGCTATATGGCTACACCTTC.